Listed here are 3 T cell receptor beta chains from one sample, sequenced in a study of CD4 T cells in relation to SARS-CoV-2 and coronaviruses (dated by TCRdb to about 2021). These receptors lack a known antigen. The method behind the library was the immunoSEQ multiplex PCR assay. TCRdb took this table from immuneACCESS and kept in-frame rearrangements with V and J called. Such tables lack part of the clones; where checked against another copy, unresolved V genes explain under half of the gap, and the rest is unexplained. The sample table records 25,000 or so clones; approximately 70% of these occur just once. The ten largest account for about 22% of the sample. CD4+ T cells from unexposed donors were collected before the COVID-19 pandemic (2011-2018). After less than 13 days of culture, CD4+ T cells were isolated with the EasySep CD4+ T cell isolation kit. Sample: CD4+ T cells from PBMCs, cultured in vitro. The receptors were gathered from a human donor in good health.

CDR3 DNA: TGTGCCTGGAGCCTAGTAGGGGAGCAGTACTTC. As protein: CAWSLVGEQYF. The V and J genes are TRBV30 and TRBJ2-7; D not certain. This CDR3 has 11 residues. CDR1 and CDR2 from the germline V gene are GTSNPN and SVGIG (reference sequence). V was cut by 3 bases and J by 7 bases, with 10 bases left in between.

Written as DNA, the CDR3 is TGTGCCAGCAGTCGGGACAGGGGATATGGCTACACCTTC. Residues: CASSRDRGYGYTF. This chain joins TRBV6-6 and TRBJ1-2, with 10 bases aligning to TRBD1. V was clipped by 5 bases and J by 5 bases; unmatched bases: 2. CDR3 size: 13 residues. Germline CDR1 reads MNHNY; CDR2 reads SVGAGI (reference sequence).

The chain is built from TRBV5-6 and TRBJ1-2; tentatively, D is TRBD1 (5 bases). Per the germline V gene, CDR1 is SGHDT and CDR2 is YYEEEE. V was clipped by 0 bases and J by 4 bases, with 13 bases between them. This CDR3 region has 15 residues. In DNA form, the CDR3 reads TGTGCCAGCAGCTTGGGGACACCCCACGGCTATGGCTACACCTTC. Amino acids: CASSLGTPHGYGYTF.